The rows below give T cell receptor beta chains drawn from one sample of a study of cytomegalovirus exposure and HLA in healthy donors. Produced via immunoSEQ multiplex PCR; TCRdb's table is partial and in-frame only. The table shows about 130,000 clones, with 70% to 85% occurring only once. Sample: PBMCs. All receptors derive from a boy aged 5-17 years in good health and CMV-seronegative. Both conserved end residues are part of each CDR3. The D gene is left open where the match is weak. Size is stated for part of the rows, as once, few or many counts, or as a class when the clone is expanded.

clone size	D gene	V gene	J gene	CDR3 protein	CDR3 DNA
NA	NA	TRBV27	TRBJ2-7	CASWGGYEQYF	TGTGCCAGCTGGGGAGGCTACGAGCAGTACTTC
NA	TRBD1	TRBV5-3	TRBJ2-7	CARSLARDSYEQYF	TGTGCCAGAAGCTTGGCCCGGGACAGCTACGAGCAGTACTTC
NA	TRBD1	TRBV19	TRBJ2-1	CASNDLGQGYNEQFF	TGTGCCAGTAACGACCTGGGACAGGGTTACAATGAGCAGTTCTTC
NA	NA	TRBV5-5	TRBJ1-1	CASASLQGRGTEAFF	TGTGCCAGCGCATCCCTTCAGGGGCGCGGCACTGAAGCTTTCTTT
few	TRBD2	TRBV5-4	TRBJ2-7	CASSLVPSGVIYEQYF	TGTGCCAGCAGCTTGGTCCCTAGCGGGGTGATCTACGAGCAGTACTTC
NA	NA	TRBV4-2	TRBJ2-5	CASSLPGETQYF	TGTGCCAGCAGCCTCCCGGGGGAGACCCAGTACTTC
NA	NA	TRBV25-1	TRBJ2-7	CASSDTGLSYEQYF	TGTGCCAGCAGTGATACAGGCCTTTCCTACGAGCAGTACTTC
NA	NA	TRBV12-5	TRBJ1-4	CASELKTNEKLFF	TGTGCTAGTGAATTAAAAACTAATGAAAAACTGTTTTTT
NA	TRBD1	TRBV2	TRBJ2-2	CASLGTAPGELFF	TGTGCCAGTCTAGGGACAGCCCCCGGGGAGCTGTTTTTT
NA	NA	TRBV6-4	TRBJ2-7	CASSERRLTSYEQYF	TGTGCCAGCAGTGAAAGGCGGTTGACCTCCTACGAGCAGTACTTC
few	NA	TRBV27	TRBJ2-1	CASSYRTENEQFF	TGTGCCAGCAGTTACCGGACAGAGAATGAGCAGTTCTTC
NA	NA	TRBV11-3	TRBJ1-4	CASSLEFREKLFF	TGTGCCAGCAGCTTAGAGTTCCGGGAAAAACTGTTTTTT
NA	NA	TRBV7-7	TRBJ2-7	CASSYQPGLSYEQYF	TGTGCCAGCAGCTACCAACCGGGACTGTCCTACGAGCAGTACTTC
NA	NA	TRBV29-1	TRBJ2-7	CSAVGSAHGQYF	TGCAGCGCCGTCGGGTCAGCCCACGGGCAGTACTTC
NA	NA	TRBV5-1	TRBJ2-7	CASSLRASASSYEQYF	TGCGCCAGCAGCTTGCGGGCTAGCGCAAGCTCCTACGAGCAGTACTTC
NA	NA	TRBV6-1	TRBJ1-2	CASSGRAEANYGYTF	TGTGCCAGCAGTGGGCGGGCAGAAGCTAACTATGGCTACACCTTC
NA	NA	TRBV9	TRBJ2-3	CASRAGERAGTDTQYF	TGTGCCAGCAGAGCAGGAGAGAGGGCGGGCACAGATACGCAGTATTTT
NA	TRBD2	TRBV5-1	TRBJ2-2	CASSLASGNGGELFF	TGCGCCAGCAGCTTAGCTAGCGGGAATGGCGGGGAGCTGTTTTTT
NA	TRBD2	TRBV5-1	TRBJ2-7	CASSFVSGKRTYEQYF	TGCGCCAGCAGCTTCGTTAGCGGGAAGAGGACCTACGAGCAGTACTTC
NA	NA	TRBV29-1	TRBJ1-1	CSVGEGTEAFF	TGCAGCGTTGGGGAGGGCACTGAAGCTTTCTTT
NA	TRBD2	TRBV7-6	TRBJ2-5	CASAPELAEETQYF	TGTGCCAGCGCACCGGAACTAGCGGAAGAGACCCAGTACTTC
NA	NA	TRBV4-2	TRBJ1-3	CASSQDGAGLFGNTIYF	TGTGCCAGCAGCCAAGATGGGGCAGGGCTCTTCGGAAACACCATATATTTT
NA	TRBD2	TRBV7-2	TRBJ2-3	CASSAGLAGGEDTQYF	TGTGCCAGCAGCGCAGGACTAGCGGGAGGGGAAGATACGCAGTATTTT
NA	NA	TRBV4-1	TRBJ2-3	CASSPRQGSDTQYF	TGCGCCAGCAGCCCTCGGCAGGGTTCCGATACGCAGTATTTT
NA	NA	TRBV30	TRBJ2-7	CAWSKQAYEQYF	TGTGCCTGGAGTAAACAGGCCTACGAGCAGTACTTC
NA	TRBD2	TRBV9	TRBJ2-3	CASSGGEGRADTQYF	TGTGCCAGCAGCGGAGGGGAGGGCCGCGCAGATACGCAGTATTTT
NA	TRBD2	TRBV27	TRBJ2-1	CASRFSGRDEQFF	TGTGCCAGCAGGTTTAGCGGGAGGGACGAGCAGTTCTTC
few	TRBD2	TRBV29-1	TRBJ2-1	CSVEDVKGLGRNEQFF	TGCAGCGTTGAAGACGTTAAGGGACTAGGCCGGAATGAGCAGTTCTTC
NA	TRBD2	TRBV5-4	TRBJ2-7	CASSLGLGTSGSYEQYF	TGTGCCAGCAGCTTGGGCTTAGGGACTAGCGGTTCCTACGAGCAGTACTTC
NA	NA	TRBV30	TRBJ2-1	CAWEGGAVKNEQFF	TGTGCCTGGGAGGGGGGGGCCGTTAAAAATGAGCAGTTCTTC
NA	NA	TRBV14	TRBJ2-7	CASSQVSTGAYEQYF	TGTGCCAGCAGCCAAGTCTCCACAGGTGCCTACGAGCAGTACTTC
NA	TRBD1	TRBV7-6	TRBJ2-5	CASSSHDRGEETQYF	TGTGCCAGCAGCTCACATGACAGGGGGGAGGAGACCCAGTACTTC
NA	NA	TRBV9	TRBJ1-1	CASSAGGGGGRVAEAFF	TGTGCCAGCAGCGCCGGGGGGGGCGGGGGGCGCGTCGCTGAAGCTTTCTTT
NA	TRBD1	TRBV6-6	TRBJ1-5	CASSFDRARDQPQHF	TGTGCCAGCAGTTTCGACAGGGCCAGAGACCAGCCCCAGCATTTT
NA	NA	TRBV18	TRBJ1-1	CASSPSSVNTEAFF	TGTGCCAGCTCACCTAGCTCGGTTAACACTGAAGCTTTCTTT
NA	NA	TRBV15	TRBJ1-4	CATSRSNSQTGEKLFF	TGTGCCACCAGCAGATCAAACTCCCAAACGGGTGAAAAACTGTTTTTT
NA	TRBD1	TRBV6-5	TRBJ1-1	CASSFRQGTMNTEAFF	TGTGCCAGCAGTTTTCGACAGGGGACCATGAACACTGAAGCTTTCTTT
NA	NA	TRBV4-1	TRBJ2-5	CASSQDHVAAAQYF	TGCGCCAGCAGCCAAGATCATGTGGCTGCTGCCCAGTACTTC
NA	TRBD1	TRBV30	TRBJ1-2	CACTFAGRGSNYGYTF	TGTGCCTGTACCTTCGCGGGCAGGGGGTCTAACTATGGCTACACCTTC
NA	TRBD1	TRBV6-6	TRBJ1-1	CASSPGTAWGTEAFF	TGTGCCAGCAGTCCGGGGACAGCTTGGGGCACTGAAGCTTTCTTT
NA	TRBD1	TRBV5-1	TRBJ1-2	CASSVRDRVYGYTF	TGCGCCAGCAGCGTACGGGACAGGGTCTATGGCTACACCTTC
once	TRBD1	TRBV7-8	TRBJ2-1	CASSLDRGNEQFF	TGTGCCAGCAGCTTGGACAGGGGGAATGAGCAGTTCTTC
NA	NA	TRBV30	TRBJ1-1	CAWSVRRGEAFF	TGTGCCTGGAGTGTACGACGGGGTGAAGCTTTCTTT
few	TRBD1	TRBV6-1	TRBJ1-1	CASSANRGPNTEAFF	TGTGCCAGCAGTGCCAACAGGGGGCCGAACACTGAAGCTTTCTTT